This T cell receptor beta chain was observed in a study of beta chain features in type 1 diabetes. Study-wide context: Patients were similar to healthy donors in age and gender (as well as in cell yields).

Using CD45RO/CCR7/CD25/CD127/CD95/CD27, CD4+ naive, central memory, regulatory and stem cell-like memory cells were sorted. Each sorted fraction was over 95% pure. CDR1 and CDR2 from the germline V gene are PRHDT and FYEKMQ (reference sequence). The CDR3 has 17 residues. Trimming took off 5 bases at V and 4 bases at J, with 20 bases between the two ends. All of the isolated RNA was reverse transcribed, so expressed TCRB transcripts were sequenced. TCRdb's copy holds only in-frame clones and misses some; the assay was immunoSEQ multiplex PCR. The repertoire has 500,000 to 700,000 clones, 15% to 19% of them found once; the top ten carry about 0.086%.

The gene calls are TRBV13 and TRBJ2-2, with D uncertain. Material: naive CD4+ T cells from blood. The receptor's source is a man aged 18 to 30 in good health. The CDR3 DNA sequence: TGTGCCAGCAGCCCACAGATGGGCAGGTGGAGCACCGGGGAGCTGTTTTTT. The encoded protein is CASSPQMGRWSTGELFF. The variable domain in full, completed from reference TRBV13 and TRBJ2-2, reads AAGVIQSPRHLIKEKRETATLKCYPIPRHDTVYWYQQGPGQDPQFLISFYEKMQSDKGSIPDRFSAQQFSDYHSELNMSSLELGDSALYFCASSPQMGRWSTGELFFGEGSRLTVL.